Below are 13 T cell receptor beta chains sequenced from a single sample in a study of blood T cell repertoires in COVID-19. The assay was immunoSEQ multiplex PCR, and TCRdb's table has in-frame clones only and misses some. The table lists approximately 530,000 clones, 70% to 90% of them singletons. Sample: peripheral blood. The receptors stem from a woman in her 50s with COVID-19, enrolled during active disease.

The rearrangement joins TRBV6-5 to TRBJ1-5; D is undetermined. The germline V gene encodes CDR1 MNHEY and CDR2 SVGAGI. CDR3 length: 13 amino acids. Trimming shortened V by 6 bases and J by 2 bases, and 8 bases separated the two germline ends. The CDR3 nucleotides read TGTGCCAGCAGCCGGGAGGGCAATCAGCCCCAGCATTTT. It specifies CASSREGNQPQHF.

Only one count was recorded for this clone. This chain joins TRBV19 and TRBJ1-1; 7 bases fit TRBD1. The CDR3 spans 16 residues. Germline V CDR1 and CDR2: LNHDA, SQIVND (reference sequence). V was clipped by 1 base and J by 2 bases; unmatched bases: 7. CDR3 in DNA: TGTGCCAGTAGTATAGGAACAGGGGCGTATAACACTGAAGCTTTCTTT. Translation gives CASSIGTGAYNTEAFF.

Turning to this clone: Additional DNA sequences in this sample encode the identical CDR3. The chain has TRBV7-8 and TRBJ1-6; unclear D gene. CDR1 SGHVS and CDR2 FQNEAQ come from the germline V gene. Trimming stripped 5 bases from V and 7 bases from J, with 9 bases between. The CDR3 length is 13 residues. CDR3: CASSPGRNSPLHF. In DNA, the CDR3 is TGTGCCAGCAGCCCGGGGAGGAATTCACCCCTCCACTTT.

DNA for the CDR3: TGTGCCAGCAGGGTAGCGGGGGGCTCCTACAATGAGCAGTTCTTC. Its protein is CASRVAGGSYNEQFF. V is TRBV27 and J is TRBJ2-1, with TRBD2 matching over 10 bases. V lost 6 bases to trimming and J lost 0 bases; unmatched junction nucleotides: 2. The CDR3 spans 15 residues. In germline, CDR1 is MNHEY, CDR2 SMNVEV (reference sequence).

The gene calls are TRBV6-5 and TRBJ1-3; D gene uncertain. V lost 7 bases and J lost 0, with 7 bases in between. The CDR3 is made up of 13 amino acids. Germline V gives CDR1 MNHEY, CDR2 SVGAGI. The CDR3: CASTRVSGNTIYF. CDR3 DNA sequence: TGTGCCAGCACCCGAGTCTCTGGAAACACCATATATTTT.

The chain has TRBV18 and TRBJ1-3; D is possibly TRBD1 (6 bases). Germline V gives CDR1 KGHSH, CDR2 LQKENI. The CDR3 has 15 amino acids. V lost 3 bases and J 0 bases, leaving 9 bases between the germline ends. Written as DNA, the CDR3 is TGTGCCAGCTCACCGACAGGCCTCTCTGGAAACACCATATATTTT. This codes for CASSPTGLSGNTIYF.

Regarding this clone: This same CDR3 is encoded by further DNA sequences in the sample. The rearrangement links TRBV14 to TRBJ1-3; the D is unclear. Trimming left V 1 base short and J 0 bases short, with 7 bases between. The CDR3 runs to 15 residues. Germline loops: CDR1 SGHDN, CDR2 FVKESK. The DNA for the CDR3 is TGTGCCAGCAGCCAAGGAGCAACCTCTGGAAACACCATATATTTT. Translation gives CASSQGATSGNTIYF.

The chain recombines TRBV5-6 with TRBJ2-3, with 8 bases fitting TRBD2. Germline loops: CDR1 SGHDT, CDR2 YYEEEE. V lost 2 bases, J lost 3 bases, and 5 bases stayed unmatched. The CDR3 covers 15 residues. The CDR3 sequence is CASSFTGGLTDTQYF. The CDR3 coding sequence is TGTGCCAGCAGCTTCACGGGGGGGCTGACAGATACGCAGTATTTT.

The CDR3 DNA reads TGTGCCAGCAGTTTTCGGCCGCGCGGGGCCTTGGATGAGCAGTTCTTC. It is translated as CASSFRPRGALDEQFF. This chain uses TRBV27 with TRBJ2-1, with D possibly TRBD2 on 6 matching bases. Trimming cost V 3 bases and J 8 bases, with 20 bases left between them. The germline CDR1 and CDR2 sequences are MNHEY and SMNVEV (reference sequence). The CDR3 sequence is 16 residues long.

Only a few counts were recorded for this clone. The chain joins TRBV7-9 to TRBJ2-7; 11 bases align to TRBD1. The CDR3 has 12 amino acids. The J segment lost 6 bases and the V segment lost 8 bases, leaving 3 bases of the junction unmatched. Germline CDR1 reads SEHNR; CDR2 reads FQNEAQ (reference sequence). CDR3 protein: CASGTGGLEQYF. CDR3 nucleotides: TGTGCCAGCGGGACAGGGGGGCTCGAGCAGTACTTC.

This chain links TRBV19 with TRBJ2-7; 8 bases agree with TRBD1. The CDR3 spans 13 residues. CDR1 is LNHDA, CDR2 SQIVND, per germline (reference sequence). V was pared by 5 bases and J by 3 bases, with 3 bases of the junction left unmatched. The chain's CDR3 is CASSADRGYEQYF. CDR3 in DNA: TGTGCCAGTAGTGCCGACAGGGGCTACGAGCAGTACTTC.

Turning to this clone: Other nucleotide sequences from this sample produce the same CDR3. The chain combines TRBV2 with TRBJ1-5, with D possibly being TRBD1 (5 bases). The CDR3 has 14 residues. Trimming shortened V by 6 bases and J by 0 bases, and 9 bases separated the two germline ends. The germline gives CDR1 SNHLY, CDR2 FYNNEI. CDR3 DNA sequence: TGTGCCAGCAGAACGGGGGTTAGCAATCAGCCCCAGCATTTT. It is translated as CASRTGVSNQPQHF.

Note on this clone: The same CDR3 also results from other DNA sequences found in this sample. The genes are TRBV18 and TRBJ1-2; perhaps TRBD1 as D (5 bases). V lost 4 bases and J 1 base, leaving 7 bases between the germline ends. CDR1 and CDR2 (germline): KGHSH, LQKENI. The CDR3 loop spans 13 amino acids. DNA of the CDR3: TGTGCCAGCTCACTCGACAGTAACTATGGCTACACCTTC. Translated: CASSLDSNYGYTF.